Sequencing of this TCR beta chain was carried out in a study of CD8+CD57+ T cells in acquired aplastic anemia. Overall study findings and caveats: Fewer than 30 shared CD8+ CDR3s appeared highly expressed within patients' immunodominant clones.

According to the study, genomic DNA was the template for TCR beta VDJ and CDR3 profiling. TCRdb fed the reads into MiXCR, producing one record per CDR3 protein. The data contain 400,000 to 500,000 distinct CDR3 sequences, just under 70% of them singletons. A word on this clonotype: Its cognate antigen is unknown.

Between the trimmed V and J ends, which lost 6 bases and 6 bases, there was a span of 9 bases. The CDR3 spans 13 residues. Sequencing input: sorted CD4+, CD8+, or CD8+CD57+ T cells (not recorded which) from PBMCs. The receptor's source is a human donor in good health, serving as a control. The chain carries TRBV12-3 or TRBV12-4 and TRBJ1-6, with D maybe TRBD1 (5 bases). CDR3 DNA: TGTGCCAGCAGGGGGCTGCGTAATTCACCCCTCCACTTT. Amino acids: CASRGLRNSPLHF.